The rows below give T cell receptor beta chains drawn from one sample of a study of identifying expanded T cells in peripheral blood. The data were produced by immunoSEQ multiplex PCR, yet TCRdb's version contains in-frame clones alone and is incomplete. This sample has tens of thousands of clones; roughly 90% occur once, and the top ten carry approximately 2.6%. The specimen sequenced was blood. The receptors derive from a person aged 18 to 75 in good health. Both conserved end residues are trimmed from each CDR3. The D gene is left open where the match is weak.

d_gene	v_gene	j_gene	CDR3aa
NA	TRBV11-2	TRBJ2-3	ASSFDTDTQY
TRBD2	TRBV19	TRBJ2-5	ASGLAGEAQY
NA	TRBV9	TRBJ2-2	ASSVDLRGELF
NA	TRBV5-1	TRBJ1-4	ASSLGLSNEKLF
NA	TRBV11-2	TRBJ2-2	ASSLLLGELF
TRBD2	TRBV4-2	TRBJ2-3	ASSTRTSGTTDTQY
TRBD2	TRBV14	TRBJ2-1	ASSPRWGGSEQF
TRBD2	TRBV29-1	TRBJ2-7	SVRTSGYEQY
NA	TRBV6-6	TRBJ1-3	ASSSGGNTIY
TRBD1	TRBV5-6	TRBJ2-3	ASSTLRTGTQNRFQY
TRBD2	TRBV7-2	TRBJ2-5	ASSSLGTTQETQY
NA	TRBV19	TRBJ1-1	ASSIVFDSEAF
TRBD2	TRBV7-3	TRBJ2-1	ASSPLAGGSSYNEQF
NA	TRBV5-8	TRBJ2-5	ASSRSLGGGETQY
TRBD1	TRBV2	TRBJ2-1	ASSPGQMALEQF
NA	TRBV7-7	TRBJ2-7	ASSPSSEGSYEQY
NA	TRBV6-1	TRBJ1-3	ASGSGNTIY
TRBD1	TRBV19	TRBJ2-2	ASRGQFELF
NA	TRBV5-1	TRBJ1-2	ASSSAPRGGYT
TRBD2	TRBV11-1	TRBJ2-1	ASSLQPGLAGSYNEQF
NA	TRBV7-9	TRBJ2-7	ASSLEGRREQY
TRBD1	TRBV13	TRBJ1-1	ASSARTGRRNTEAF
NA	TRBV7-8	TRBJ1-2	ASSSRTRLYGYT
TRBD1	TRBV18	TRBJ1-5	ASSPTGEQPQH
NA	TRBV6-6	TRBJ1-1	ASSYNPGGTEAF
NA	TRBV7-2	TRBJ2-1	ASTGGGDSYNEQF
NA	TRBV13	TRBJ1-1	ASSPLGSRGRTEAF
NA	TRBV29-1	TRBJ2-3	SAEVLDTQY
TRBD1	TRBV19	TRBJ1-2	ASSLPDRDGYT
NA	TRBV5-1	TRBJ1-1	ASSAGANTEAF
TRBD1	TRBV5-1	TRBJ1-2	ASSLGDRAYGYT